The 20 T cell receptor beta chains presented below share a single source sample, sequenced in a study of post-analysis software for immune sequencing data. General study points: Controls had lower frequencies than patients of about 5 TRBV segments, which included TRBV5-6, TRBV5-1 and TRBV20-1.

Unique-molecular-identifier-tagged TCR beta cDNA libraries were used. TCRdb ran MiXCR on the PCR reads and lists one entry per CDR3 protein. The sample contains under 900,000 distinct CDR3 sequences, about 50% of which appear only once. These receptors' antigens are unknown. Source material: blood. These receptors came from a girl under 18 with multiple sclerosis.

The J gene is TRBJ2-4, the V gene TRBV7-2; TRBD1 matches at 8 bases. The J segment lost 9 bases and the V segment lost 5 bases, leaving 12 bases of the junction unmatched. The CDR3 length is 15 residues. Per germline, CDR1 SGHTA and CDR2 FQGNSA. The CDR3 loop is CASSTLPGQETIQYF. For the CDR3, the DNA is TGTGCCAGCAGCACCCTTCCGGGACAGGAGACCATTCAGTACTTC.

The chain uses TRBV7-3 and TRBJ2-1; TRBD2 aligns across 15 bases. In germline, CDR1 is SGHTA, CDR2 FQGTGA. The CDR3 contains 17 residues. The V and J ends lost 4 bases and 4 bases, in that order; junction bases with no gene match: 5. CDR3 loop: CASSSFGTSGGYNEQFF. The CDR3 coding sequence is TGTGCCAGCAGCTCGTTCGGGACTAGCGGGGGGTACAATGAGCAGTTCTTC.

The V call is TRBV7-2, the J call TRBJ2-7; the D is unclear. The CDR3 sequence is 13 residues long. Trimming removed 3 bases at V and 1 base at J, with 7 bases between. CDR1 SGHTA and CDR2 FQGNSA come from the germline V gene. The CDR3 DNA sequence: TGTGCCAGCAGCTTGGGCAAATCCTACGAGCAGTACTTC. Translated: CASSLGKSYEQYF. Based on the CDR3 plus reference TRBV7-2 and TRBJ2-7, the full variable domain is GAGVSQSPSNKVTEKGKDVELRCDPISGHTALYWYRQSLGQGLEFLIYFQGNSAPDKSGLPSDRFSAERTGGSVSTLTIQRTQQEDSAVYLCASSLGKSYEQYFGPGTRLTVT.

J is TRBJ2-5 and V is TRBV20-1; D unclear. This CDR3 comprises 12 residues. In germline, CDR1 is DFQATT, CDR2 SNEGSKA (reference sequence). Trimming shortened V by 7 bases and J by 4 bases, and 13 bases separated the two germline ends. The CDR3, as DNA: TGCAGTGTTCTGGCAGGTCGAGAGACCCAGTACTTC. Its protein is CSVLAGRETQYF.

This clonotype was recorded a few times. The genes are TRBV6-5 and TRBJ1-2; D not resolved. Germline-derived CDR1 and CDR2 are MNHEY and SVGAGI. The ends were cut back, 10 bases at V and 4 bases at J, with 19 bases in the middle. The length of the CDR3 is 14 residues. The CDR3, as DNA: TGTGCCACCAAACGTGGGGTCGCCGGCTATGGCTACACCTTC. It encodes CATKRGVAGYGYTF.

This sequence joins TRBV20-1 and TRBJ2-4, with a tentative D call TRBD1 (5 bases). Germline V lookup: CDR1 DFQATT, CDR2 SNEGSKA (reference sequence). The CDR3 length is 14 residues. Trimming removed 1 base at V and 3 bases at J, with 10 bases between. The chain's CDR3 is CSARVGALKNIQYF. DNA of the CDR3: TGCAGTGCTAGAGTAGGGGCCCTCAAAAACATTCAGTACTTC.

The V and J genes are TRBV20-1 and TRBJ2-7; TRBD2 matches at 7 bases. Germline V CDR1 and CDR2: DFQATT, SNEGSKA (reference sequence). This CDR3 is built from 13 residues. CDR3 protein: CVCQSGASYEQYF. CDR3 nucleotides: TGCGTATGTCAAAGCGGGGCATCCTACGAGCAGTACTTC.

V gene TRBV4-1 combines with J gene TRBJ2-7; weak D call: TRBD1 (6 bases). This CDR3 contains 16 residues. V gave up 2 bases and J gave up 1 base, with 15 bases separating them. Per the germline V gene, CDR1 is MGHRA and CDR2 is YSYEKL. The CDR3 DNA reads as TGCGCCAGCAGCCAATCCCAGGGGTCCTTTTCCTACGAGCAGTACTTC. As protein: CASSQSQGSFSYEQYF.

The chain uses TRBV6-5 and TRBJ2-5, with D possibly being TRBD2 (7 bases). There are 15 residues in the CDR3. V shed 0 bases and J shed 5 bases, with 13 bases lying between them. Germline loops: CDR1 MNHEY, CDR2 SVGAGI. CDR3 sequence reads: CASSYSRGPGETQYF. The CDR3 region has the DNA TGTGCCAGCAGTTACTCGCGGGGGCCCGGGGAGACCCAGTACTTC.

The chain links TRBV3-1 to TRBJ2-5; 7 bases align to TRBD2. The length of the CDR3 is 18 residues. Germline CDR1 and CDR2: LGHDT and YNNKEL (reference sequence). V lost 0 bases and J lost 1; bases outside the gene matches: 11. This CDR3 is CASSQELRSGGRQETQYF. The DNA of the CDR3 is TGTGCCAGCAGCCAAGAGTTGAGGTCGGGGGGACGCCAAGAGACCCAGTACTTC.

This clonotype was detected only a few times. The chain combines TRBV6-6 with TRBJ2-7; TRBD2 is a possible D gene (6 bases). The CDR3 extends over 14 amino acids. V lost 6 bases to trimming and J lost 6 bases, with 18 bases between them. Germline values: CDR1 MNHNY, CDR2 SVGAGI (reference sequence). The CDR3 region has the DNA TGTGCCAGCAGCTCTGGGCTAGCGACACTCGAGCAGTACTTC. It yields the protein CASSSGLATLEQYF.

The rearrangement links TRBV12-3 or TRBV12-4 to TRBJ2-1, with D possibly matching TRBD1 (5 bases). CDR3 length equals 14 residues. Trimming removed 5 bases at V and 0 bases at J, with 8 bases between. In DNA form, the CDR3 reads TGTGCCAGCAGTAACAGGAGCTCCTACAATGAGCAGTTCTTC. It specifies CASSNRSSYNEQFF.

This clonotype appeared a few times. The chain has TRBV7-9 and TRBJ2-7; the D is unclear. The V gene's germline CDR1 is SEHNR and CDR2 FQNEAQ (reference sequence). Trimming took 4 bases from V and 5 from J, leaving 9 bases between them. The CDR3 is 12 residues long. CDR3 loop: CASSSSLNEQYF. The CDR3 DNA reads as TGTGCCAGCAGCTCCTCCCTTAACGAGCAGTACTTC.

This chain links TRBV6-4 with TRBJ2-1, with TRBD2 matching 16 bases. The CDR3 loop spans 16 amino acids. In germline, CDR1 is MRHNA, CDR2 SNTAGT. V was pared by 6 bases and J by 10 bases, with 9 bases of the junction left unmatched. In DNA, the CDR3 is TGTGCCAGCAGCTCATCCGGGACTAGCGGGGGGGCCGAGCAGTTCTTC. It is translated as CASSSSGTSGGAEQFF.

This chain joins TRBV20-1 and TRBJ1-4; D is undetermined. Per the germline V gene, CDR1 is DFQATT and CDR2 is SNEGSKA (reference sequence). With 6 bases removed from V and 7 bases from J, the gap between germline ends came to 12 bases. The length of the CDR3 is 12 residues. DNA of the CDR3: TGCAGTGCCCCGGGATGGAGTGAAAAACTGTTTTTT. It specifies CSAPGWSEKLFF.

This clonotype has just a few counts. The rearrangement links TRBV10-3 to TRBJ2-7, with D uncertain. The CDR3 consists of 14 residues. Trimming removed 3 bases from V and 2 bases from J, with 11 bases in between. Germline loops: CDR1 ENHRY, CDR2 SYGVKD. The DNA for the CDR3 is TGTGCCATCAGTGATACGACATCAGCCTACGAGCAGTACTTC. It codes for CAISDTTSAYEQYF.

The rearrangement joins TRBV21-1 to TRBJ2-1; TRBD1, the table's D call, lacks a check against the DNA. TRBV21-1 is recorded as a pseudogene. The CDR3 runs to 14 residues. As DNA, the CDR3 is TGTGCCAGCAGCAAACCCCCAGAGAGTTGTGAGCAGTTCTTC. It codes for CASSKPPESCEQFF.

V usage is TRBV7-9 and J usage is TRBJ2-2; unclear D gene. V was clipped by 3 bases and J by 5 bases, with 13 bases between them. This CDR3 spans 15 amino acids. Germline-derived CDR1 and CDR2 are SEHNR and FQNEAQ (reference sequence). CDR3 loop: CASSLEQTRTGELFF. DNA of the CDR3: TGTGCCAGCAGCTTGGAACAAACGCGGACCGGGGAGCTGTTTTTT.

The rearrangement uses TRBV20-1 and TRBJ2-4; D gene unclear. The CDR3 length is 17 residues. Germline V gives CDR1 DFQATT, CDR2 SNEGSKA (reference sequence). The V gene lost 4 bases and the J gene lost 0 bases, with 19 bases spanning the gap. CDR3 amino acids: CSATKMGDSIAKNIQYF. CDR3 DNA: TGCAGTGCTACCAAGATGGGCGATTCCATAGCCAAAAACATTCAGTACTTC.

V gene TRBV30 combines with J gene TRBJ1-2; perhaps TRBD1 as D (6 bases). The CDR3 runs 14 residues. Germline-derived CDR1 and CDR2 are GTSNPN and SVGIG (reference sequence). The germline V and J ends were trimmed by 2 bases and 1 base, with 11 bases remaining between them. The CDR3 is CAWSRGGYNYGYTF. CDR3 DNA sequence: TGTGCCTGGAGTCGAGGGGGATATAACTATGGCTACACCTTC. Filled out from reference TRBV30 and TRBJ1-2, the complete variable domain reads SQTIHQWPATLVQPVGSPLSLECTVEGTSNPNLYWYRQAAGRGLQLLFYSVGIGQISSEVPQNLSASRPQDRQFILSSKKLLLSDSGFYLCAWSRGGYNYGYTFGSGTRLTVV.